In its sample, the clone carrying this TCR beta chain was seen once. The antigen is not known. The V segment lost 0 bases and the J segment 2 bases; nucleotides outside the gene matches: 7. This CDR3 has 18 residues. Germline lookup yields CDR1 MRHNA and CDR2 SNTAGT. TCRdb itself ran the multiplex PCR reads through MiXCR, one entry per CDR3 protein. The top ten hold more than 13% of the sample, which has about 22,000 distinct CDR3 sequences, 45% to 65% seen once. The data were taken from a study of breast tumors, draining lymph nodes, adjacent tissues. Points from the study as a whole: Luminal-like breast cancer showed significantly greater tumor-nontumor repertoire similarity than basal-like breast cancer did. That most tumor T cells come from lymph nodes remained unproven. Tumor TCR diversity was below lymph nodes but above nontumor tissue.

The origin of this receptor is a female donor with breast cancer. Some clones in this sample may be carry-over from other donors' samples. Sequencing was done on a sample of breast tumor tissue. The chain uses TRBV6-4 and TRBJ2-1, with 10 bases identical to TRBD2. CDR3 DNA: TGTGCCAGCAGTGACTCCCCTCAGCGGGAGGGCCCCTACAATGAGCAGTTCTTC. Amino acid sequence: CASSDSPQREGPYNEQFF.